This TCR beta chain was recorded in a study of blood T cell repertoires in COVID-19. The recovered donors of Cohort 3 showed two negative PCRs, clearance, or symptom resolution. In the study's own analysis: Amplified reference gene primers provided the basis for estimating nucleated cell counts. Sequenced by immunoSEQ multiplex PCR; TCRdb stores in-frame clones only, minus some. V, J and clone size are those of that table, while D and trimming were read from the DNA. The sample holds some 200,000 clones, roughly 90% seen once. CDR1 and CDR2 from the germline V gene are LGHDT and YNNKEL (reference sequence). The CDR3 extends over 15 amino acids. Trimming cost V 2 bases and J 2 bases; bases outside gene matches: 2.

V is TRBV3-1 (or the pseudogene TRBV3-2) and J is TRBJ2-5; TRBD2 aligns across 10 bases. Source material: PBMCs or T cells enriched from blood (not recorded which). This TCR derives from a young woman who had recovered from COVID-19. The CDR3 nucleotides read TGTGCCAGCAGCCAAACACTAGCGGGACAAGAGACCCAGTACTTC. Protein sequence: CASSQTLAGQETQYF.